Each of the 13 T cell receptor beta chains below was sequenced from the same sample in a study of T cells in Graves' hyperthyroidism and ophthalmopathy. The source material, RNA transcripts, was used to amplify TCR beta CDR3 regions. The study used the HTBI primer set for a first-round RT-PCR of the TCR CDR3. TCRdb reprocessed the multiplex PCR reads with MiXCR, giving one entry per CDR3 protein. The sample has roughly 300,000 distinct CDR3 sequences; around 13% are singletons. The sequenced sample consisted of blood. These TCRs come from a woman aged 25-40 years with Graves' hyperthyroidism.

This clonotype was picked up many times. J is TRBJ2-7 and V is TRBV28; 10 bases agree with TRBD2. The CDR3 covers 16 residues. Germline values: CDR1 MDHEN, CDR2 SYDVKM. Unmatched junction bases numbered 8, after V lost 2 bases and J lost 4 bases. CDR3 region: CASSLSPGLAVYEQYF. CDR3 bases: TGTGCCAGCAGTTTAAGTCCCGGACTAGCGGTTTACGAGCAGTACTTC.

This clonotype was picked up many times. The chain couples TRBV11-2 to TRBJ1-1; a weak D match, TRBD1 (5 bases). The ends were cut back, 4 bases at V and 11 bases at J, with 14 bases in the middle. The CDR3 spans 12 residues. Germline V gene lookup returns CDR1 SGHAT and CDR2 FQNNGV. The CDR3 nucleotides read TGTGCCAGCAGCTCCACTAGGGACGTGGCTTTCTTT. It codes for CASSSTRDVAFF.

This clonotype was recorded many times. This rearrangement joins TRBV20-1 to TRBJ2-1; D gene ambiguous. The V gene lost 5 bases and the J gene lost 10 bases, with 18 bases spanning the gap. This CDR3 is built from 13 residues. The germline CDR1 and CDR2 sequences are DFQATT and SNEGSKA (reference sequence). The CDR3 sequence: CSAPLPAVQEQFF. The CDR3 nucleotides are TGCAGTGCTCCCCTGCCGGCTGTTCAGGAGCAGTTCTTC.

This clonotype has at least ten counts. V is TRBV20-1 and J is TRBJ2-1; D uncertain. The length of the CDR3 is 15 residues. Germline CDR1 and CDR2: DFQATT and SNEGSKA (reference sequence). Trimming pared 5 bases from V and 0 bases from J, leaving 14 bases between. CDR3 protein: CSADWWRSSYNEQFF. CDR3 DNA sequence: TGCAGTGCTGACTGGTGGCGGAGCTCCTACAATGAGCAGTTCTTC.

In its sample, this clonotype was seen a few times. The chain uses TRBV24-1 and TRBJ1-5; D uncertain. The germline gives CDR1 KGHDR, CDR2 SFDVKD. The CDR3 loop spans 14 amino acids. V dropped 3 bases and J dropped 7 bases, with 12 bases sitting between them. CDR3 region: CATSDKGWAQPQHF. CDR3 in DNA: TGTGCCACCAGTGATAAAGGCTGGGCCCAGCCCCAGCATTTT.

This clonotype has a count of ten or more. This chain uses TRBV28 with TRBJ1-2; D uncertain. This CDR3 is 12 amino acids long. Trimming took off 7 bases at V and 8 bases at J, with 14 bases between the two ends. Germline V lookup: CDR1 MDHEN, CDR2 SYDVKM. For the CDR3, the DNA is TGTGCCAGCACCTCCGGACCCCACGGCTACACCTTC. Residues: CASTSGPHGYTF.

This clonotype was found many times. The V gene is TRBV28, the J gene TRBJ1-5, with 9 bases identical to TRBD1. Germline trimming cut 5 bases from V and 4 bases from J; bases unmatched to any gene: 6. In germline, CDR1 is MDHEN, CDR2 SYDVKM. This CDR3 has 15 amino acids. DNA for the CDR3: TGTGCCAGCAGTCGCGGGGACAGGGTGAATCAGCCCCAGCATTTT. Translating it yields CASSRGDRVNQPQHF. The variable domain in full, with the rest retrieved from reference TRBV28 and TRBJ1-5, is DVKVTQSSRYLVKRTGEKVFLECVQDMDHENMFWYRQDPGLGLRLIYFSYDVKMKEKGDIPEGYSVSREKKERFSLILESASTNQTSMYLCASSRGDRVNQPQHFGDGTRLSIL.

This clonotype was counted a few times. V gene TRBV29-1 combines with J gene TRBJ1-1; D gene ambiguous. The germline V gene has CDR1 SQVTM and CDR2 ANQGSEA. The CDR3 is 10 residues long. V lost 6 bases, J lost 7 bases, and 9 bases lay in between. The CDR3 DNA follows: TGCAGCGTGGGTGTGGGTGAAGCTTTCTTT. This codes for CSVGVGEAFF.

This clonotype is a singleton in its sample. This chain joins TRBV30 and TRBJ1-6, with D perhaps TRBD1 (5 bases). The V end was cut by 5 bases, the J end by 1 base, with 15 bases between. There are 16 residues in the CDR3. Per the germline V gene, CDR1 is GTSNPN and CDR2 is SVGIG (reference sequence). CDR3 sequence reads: CAWAFPKGSYNSPLHF. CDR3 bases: TGTGCCTGGGCCTTTCCGAAGGGGTCCTATAATTCACCCCTCCACTTT.

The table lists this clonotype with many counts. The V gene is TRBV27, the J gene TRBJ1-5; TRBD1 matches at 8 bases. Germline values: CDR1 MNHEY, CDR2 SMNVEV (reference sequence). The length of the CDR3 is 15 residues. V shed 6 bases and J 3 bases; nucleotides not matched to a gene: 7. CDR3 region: CASSPKDRDNQPQHF. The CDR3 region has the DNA TGTGCCAGCAGCCCTAAGGACAGGGACAATCAGCCCCAGCATTTT.

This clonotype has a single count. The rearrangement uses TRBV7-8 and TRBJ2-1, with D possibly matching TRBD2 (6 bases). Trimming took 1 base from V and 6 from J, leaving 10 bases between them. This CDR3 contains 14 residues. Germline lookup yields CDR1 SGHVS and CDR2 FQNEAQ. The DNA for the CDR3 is TGTGCCAGCAGCTTAGGGGACGGGGGCAATGAGCAGTTCTTC. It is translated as CASSLGDGGNEQFF.

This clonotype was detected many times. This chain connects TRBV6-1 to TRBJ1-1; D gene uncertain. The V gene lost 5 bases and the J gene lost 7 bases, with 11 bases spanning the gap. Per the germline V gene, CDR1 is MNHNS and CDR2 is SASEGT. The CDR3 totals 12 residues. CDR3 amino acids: CASSLGGNEAFF. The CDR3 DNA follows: TGTGCCAGCAGTTTAGGTGGTAATGAAGCTTTCTTT.

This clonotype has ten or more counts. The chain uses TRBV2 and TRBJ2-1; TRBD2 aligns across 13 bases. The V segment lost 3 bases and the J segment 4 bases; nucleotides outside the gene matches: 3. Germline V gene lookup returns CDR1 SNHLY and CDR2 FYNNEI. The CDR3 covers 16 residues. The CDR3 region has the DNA TGTGCCAGCAGTGAGGAACTAGCGGGAGGGTACAATGAGCAGTTCTTC. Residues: CASSEELAGGYNEQFF.